Sequencing of this T cell receptor (beta chain) was carried out in a study of blood T cell repertoires in COVID-19. Study-level information: Acute and convalescent COVID-19 specimens originated in the United States, Italy and Spain. The cDNA or gDNA used as material had been derived from T cells, B-cell-depleted T cells, or PBMCs.

CDR3 length: 13 residues. V lost 4 bases, J lost 6 bases, and 8 bases stayed unmatched. Germline V gene data show CDR1 as GTSNPN and CDR2 as SVGIG (reference sequence). Original analysis: Nucleated cell counts were estimated from reference gene primer amplification. Sequencing used immunoSEQ multiplex PCR; TCRdb keeps in-frame clones, though not all of them. The V and J calls and clone size come from that table; D and trimming were worked out from the DNA. The sample has approximately 71,000 clones, 90% seen once. The receptor's source is a young woman with acute or convalescent COVID-19. The J gene is TRBJ1-2, the V gene TRBV30; TRBD1 matches at 7 bases. The sample was peripheral blood. CDR3 bases: TGTGCCTGGAATCGACAGGGTATGGATGGCTACACCTTC. This sequence encodes CAWNRQGMDGYTF.